This TCR beta chain was obtained from a study of T cells in localized non-small cell lung cancer. Broader study findings: Heterogeneity within the tumor remains possible, as just one region underwent sequencing. A median of 57 clones ranked among the top 100 in tumor appeared in adjacent lung. T cell clonality was highest in uninvolved adjacent lung, above tumor.

V lost 7 bases to trimming and J lost 1 base, with 7 bases between them. CDR1 is DFQATT, CDR2 SNEGSKA, per germline (reference sequence). The CDR3 totals 11 residues. About this clone: Its target is unknown.

The assay was immunoSEQ multiplex PCR, and TCRdb's table has in-frame clones only and misses some. The repertoire includes 25,000 or so clones, roughly 90% of them detected once, and 6% to 6.5% sits in the top ten. Sequenced material: PBMCs, taken before any cancer treatment. The clonotype was recovered from a man between 40 and 75 years old with stage II lung adenocarcinoma. The V gene is TRBV20-1, the J gene TRBJ1-2, with D possibly TRBD1 on 5 matching bases. The DNA of the CDR3 is TGCAGTGTTGACAGTAACTATGGCTACACCTTC. Translation: CSVDSNYGYTF.